One TCR beta chain is described in this entry. Its antigen remains unknown. The record originates from a study of response to subunit inactivated influenza vaccine. The study, taken as a whole, reports: Few additional T cells are recruited per seasonal influenza vaccination, authors suggested.

The germline V gene encodes CDR1 SGHKS and CDR2 YYEKEE (reference sequence). The V and J ends lost 4 bases and 2 bases, in that order; junction bases with no gene match: 8. This CDR3 region has 17 residues. TCRdb recomputed calls from the RT-PCR reads with MiXCR, one row per CDR3 protein. Of more than 400,000 distinct CDR3 sequences listed, about a tenth are singletons. J is TRBJ1-4 and V is TRBV5-5, with 10 bases fitting TRBD1. The receptor's source is a man in his fifties who received an inactivated influenza vaccine. The sequencing used PBMCs from blood, collected 40 to 50 days after vaccination. CDR3 in amino acids: CASSPGQGIGTNEKLFF. In nucleotides, the CDR3 is TGTGCCAGCAGCCCGGGACAGGGGATAGGCACTAATGAAAAACTGTTTTTT.